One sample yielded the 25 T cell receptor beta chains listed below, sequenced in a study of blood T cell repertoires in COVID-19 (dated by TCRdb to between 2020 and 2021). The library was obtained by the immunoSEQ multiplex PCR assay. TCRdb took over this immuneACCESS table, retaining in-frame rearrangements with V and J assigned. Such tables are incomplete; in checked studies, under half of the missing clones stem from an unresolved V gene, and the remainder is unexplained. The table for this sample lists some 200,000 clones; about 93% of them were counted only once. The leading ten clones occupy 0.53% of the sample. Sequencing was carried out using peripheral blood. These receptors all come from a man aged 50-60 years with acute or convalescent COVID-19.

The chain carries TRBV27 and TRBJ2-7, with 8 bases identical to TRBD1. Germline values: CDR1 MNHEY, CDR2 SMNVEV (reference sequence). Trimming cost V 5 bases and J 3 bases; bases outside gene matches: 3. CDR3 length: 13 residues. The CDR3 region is CASSVGQDYEQYV. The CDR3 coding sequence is TGTGCCAGCAGTGTGGGACAGGACTACGAGCAGTACGTC.

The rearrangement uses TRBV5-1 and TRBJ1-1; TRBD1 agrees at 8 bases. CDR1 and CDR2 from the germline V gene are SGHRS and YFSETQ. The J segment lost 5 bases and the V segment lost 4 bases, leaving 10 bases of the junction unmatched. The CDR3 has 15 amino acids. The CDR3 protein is CASSTGQGLATEAFF. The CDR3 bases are TGCGCCAGCAGCACAGGACAGGGACTAGCAACTGAAGCTTTCTTT. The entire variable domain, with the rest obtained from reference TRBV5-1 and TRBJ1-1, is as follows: KAGVTQTPRYLIKTRGQQVTLSCSPISGHRSVSWYQQTPGQGLQFLFEYFSETQRNKGNFPGRFSGRQFSNSRSEMNVSTLELGDSALYLCASSTGQGLATEAFFGQGTRLTVV.

CDR3 in amino acids: CAWSDFPGGYGYTF. The CDR3 DNA reads TGTGCCTGGAGTGATTTCCCGGGGGGCTATGGCTACACCTTC. The rearrangement uses TRBV30 and TRBJ1-2; D is perhaps TRBD1 (5 bases). This CDR3 region has 14 residues. Germline loops: CDR1 GTSNPN, CDR2 SVGIG (reference sequence). V dropped 1 base and J dropped 4 bases, with 13 bases sitting between them. The variable domain in full, completed from reference TRBV30 and TRBJ1-2, reads SQTIHQWPATLVQPVGSPLSLECTVEGTSNPNLYWYRQAAGRGLQLLFYSVGIGQISSEVPQNLSASRPQDRQFILSSKKLLLSDSGFYLCAWSDFPGGYGYTFGSGTRLTVV.

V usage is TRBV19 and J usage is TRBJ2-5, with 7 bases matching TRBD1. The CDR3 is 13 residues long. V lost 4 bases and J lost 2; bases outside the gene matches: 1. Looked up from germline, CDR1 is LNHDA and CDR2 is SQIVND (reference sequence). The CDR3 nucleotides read TGTGCCAGTAGTACGGGACAGCAAGAGACCCAGTACTTC. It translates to CASSTGQQETQYF. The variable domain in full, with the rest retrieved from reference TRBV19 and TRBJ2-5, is DGGITQSPKYLFRKEGQNVTLSCEQNLNHDAMYWYRQDPGQGLRLIYYSQIVNDFQKGDIAEGYSVSREKKESFPLTVTSAQKNPTAFYLCASSTGQQETQYFGPGTRLLVL.

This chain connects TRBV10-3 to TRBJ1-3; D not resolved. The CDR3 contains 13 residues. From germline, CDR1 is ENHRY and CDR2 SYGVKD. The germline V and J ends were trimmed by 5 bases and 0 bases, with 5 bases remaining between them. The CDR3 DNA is TGTGCCATCAGTCAGGTCTCTGGAAACACCATATATTTT. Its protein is CAISQVSGNTIYF.

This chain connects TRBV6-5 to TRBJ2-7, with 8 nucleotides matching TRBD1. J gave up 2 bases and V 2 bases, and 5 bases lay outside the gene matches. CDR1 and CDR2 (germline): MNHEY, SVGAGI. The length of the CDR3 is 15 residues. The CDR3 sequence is CASSYAAGGAYEQYV. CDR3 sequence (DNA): TGTGCCAGCAGTTACGCGGCAGGGGGCGCCTACGAGCAGTACGTC.

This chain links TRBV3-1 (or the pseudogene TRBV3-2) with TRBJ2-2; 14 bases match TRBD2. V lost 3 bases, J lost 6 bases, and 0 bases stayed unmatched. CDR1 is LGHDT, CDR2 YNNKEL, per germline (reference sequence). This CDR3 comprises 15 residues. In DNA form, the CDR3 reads TGTGCCAGCAGCCAGACTAGCGGGAGGGCCGGGGAGCTGTTTTTT. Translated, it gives CASSQTSGRAGELFF.

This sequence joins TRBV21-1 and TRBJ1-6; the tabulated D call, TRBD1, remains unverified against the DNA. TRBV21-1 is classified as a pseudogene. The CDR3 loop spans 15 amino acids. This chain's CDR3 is CASSKDRRVVSPLHF. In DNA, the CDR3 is TGTGCCAGCAGCAAAGACAGGAGAGTTGTTTCACCCCTCCACTTT.

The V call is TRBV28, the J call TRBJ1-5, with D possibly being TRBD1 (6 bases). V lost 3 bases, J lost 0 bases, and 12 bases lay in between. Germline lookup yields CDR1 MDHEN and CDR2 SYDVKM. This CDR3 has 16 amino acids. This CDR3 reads CASSFRGQYSNQPQHF. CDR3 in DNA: TGTGCCAGCAGTTTCCGGGGACAATATAGCAATCAGCCCCAGCATTTT.

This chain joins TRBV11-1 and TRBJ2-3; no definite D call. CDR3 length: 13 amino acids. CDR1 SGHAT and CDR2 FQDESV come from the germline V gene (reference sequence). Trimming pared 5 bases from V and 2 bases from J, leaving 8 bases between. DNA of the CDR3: TGTGCCAGCAGCACCGACACCACAGATACGCAGTATTTT. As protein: CASSTDTTDTQYF.

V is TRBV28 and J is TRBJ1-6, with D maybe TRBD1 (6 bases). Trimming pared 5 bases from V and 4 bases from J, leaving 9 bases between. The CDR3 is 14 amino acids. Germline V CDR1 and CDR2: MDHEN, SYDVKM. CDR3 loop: CASSTDRYNSPLHF. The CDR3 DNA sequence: TGTGCCAGCAGTACGGACAGATATAATTCACCCCTCCACTTT.

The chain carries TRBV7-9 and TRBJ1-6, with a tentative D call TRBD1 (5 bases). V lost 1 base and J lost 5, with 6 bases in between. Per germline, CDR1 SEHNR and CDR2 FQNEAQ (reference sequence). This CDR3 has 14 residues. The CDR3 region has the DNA TGTGCCAGCAGCTTAGGGGGGGATAATTCACCCCTCCACTTT. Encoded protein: CASSLGGDNSPLHF. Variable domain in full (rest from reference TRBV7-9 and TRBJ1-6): DTGVSQNPRHKITKRGQNVTFRCDPISEHNRLYWYRQTLGQGPEFLTYFQNEAQLEKSRLLSDRFSAERPKGSFSTLEIQRTEQGDSAMYLCASSLGGDNSPLHFGNGTRLTVT.

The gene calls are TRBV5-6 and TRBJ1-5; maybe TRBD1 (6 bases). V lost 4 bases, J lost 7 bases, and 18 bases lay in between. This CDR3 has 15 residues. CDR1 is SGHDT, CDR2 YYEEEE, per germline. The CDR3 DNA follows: TGTGCCAGCAGCCACCGGGGACAAAACCCACAGCCCCAGCATTTT. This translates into CASSHRGQNPQPQHF.

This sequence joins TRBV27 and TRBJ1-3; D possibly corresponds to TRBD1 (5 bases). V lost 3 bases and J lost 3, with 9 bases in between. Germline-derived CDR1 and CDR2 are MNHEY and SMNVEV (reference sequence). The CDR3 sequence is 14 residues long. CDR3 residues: CASSFRGYGNTIYF. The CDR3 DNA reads TGTGCCAGCAGTTTTAGGGGCTATGGAAACACCATATATTTT.

The CDR3 region has the DNA TGTGCCAGCAGTGTCACAGGGGATTCACCCCTCCACTTT. It is translated as CASSVTGDSPLHF. The rearrangement joins TRBV27 to TRBJ1-6; 7 nucleotides match TRBD1. This CDR3 has 13 residues. Losses at the gene ends were 5 bases for V and 8 bases for J; bases not matched to a gene: 3. Germline lookup yields CDR1 MNHEY and CDR2 SMNVEV (reference sequence).

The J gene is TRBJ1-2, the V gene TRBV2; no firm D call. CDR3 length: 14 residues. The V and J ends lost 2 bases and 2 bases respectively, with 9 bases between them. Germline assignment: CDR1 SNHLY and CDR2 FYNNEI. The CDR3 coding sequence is TGTGCCAGCAGTGAATTGCCAGGCAACTATGGCTACACCTTC. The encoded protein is CASSELPGNYGYTF.

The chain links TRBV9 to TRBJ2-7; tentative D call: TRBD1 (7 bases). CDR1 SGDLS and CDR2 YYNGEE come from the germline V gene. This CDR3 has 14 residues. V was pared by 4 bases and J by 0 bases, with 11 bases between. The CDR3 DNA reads TGTGCCAGCAGCCCGCAGGGGGGCTCCTACGAGCAGTACTTC. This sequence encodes CASSPQGGSYEQYF.

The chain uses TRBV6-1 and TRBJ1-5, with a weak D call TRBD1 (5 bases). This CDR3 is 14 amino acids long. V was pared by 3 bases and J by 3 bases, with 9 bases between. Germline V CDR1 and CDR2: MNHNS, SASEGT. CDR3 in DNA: TGTGCCAGCAGTGATCAGGGTTACAATCAGCCCCAGCATTTT. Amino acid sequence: CASSDQGYNQPQHF.

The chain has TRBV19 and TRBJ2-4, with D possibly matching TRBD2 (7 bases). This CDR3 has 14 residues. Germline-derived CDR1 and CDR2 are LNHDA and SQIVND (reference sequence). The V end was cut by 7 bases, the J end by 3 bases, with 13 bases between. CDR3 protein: CASTHRGGKNIQYF. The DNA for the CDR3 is TGTGCCAGTACTCATAGGGGGGGCAAAAACATTCAGTACTTC.

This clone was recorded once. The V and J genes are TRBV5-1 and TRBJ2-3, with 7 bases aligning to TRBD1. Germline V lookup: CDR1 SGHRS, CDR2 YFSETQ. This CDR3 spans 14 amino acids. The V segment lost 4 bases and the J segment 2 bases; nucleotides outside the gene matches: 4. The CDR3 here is CASSRQGYTDTQYF. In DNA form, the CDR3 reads TGCGCCAGCAGCCGACAGGGATACACAGATACGCAGTATTTT.

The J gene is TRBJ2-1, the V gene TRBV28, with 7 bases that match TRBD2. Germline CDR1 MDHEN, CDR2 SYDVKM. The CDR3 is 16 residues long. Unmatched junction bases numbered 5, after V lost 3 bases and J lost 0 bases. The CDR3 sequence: CASSFRGGSSYNEQFF. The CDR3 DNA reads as TGTGCCAGCAGTTTTAGGGGCGGGAGCTCCTACAATGAGCAGTTCTTC.

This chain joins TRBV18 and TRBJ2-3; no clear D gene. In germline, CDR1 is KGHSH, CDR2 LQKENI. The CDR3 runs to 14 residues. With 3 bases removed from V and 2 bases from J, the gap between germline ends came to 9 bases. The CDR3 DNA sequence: TGTGCCAGCTCACCGGGCGTTAACACAGATACGCAGTATTTT. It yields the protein CASSPGVNTDTQYF.

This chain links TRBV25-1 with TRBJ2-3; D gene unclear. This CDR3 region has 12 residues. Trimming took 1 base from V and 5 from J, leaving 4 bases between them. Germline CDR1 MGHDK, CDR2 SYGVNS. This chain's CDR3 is CASSEFRDTQYF. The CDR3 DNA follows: TGTGCCAGCAGTGAATTTCGAGATACGCAGTATTTT.

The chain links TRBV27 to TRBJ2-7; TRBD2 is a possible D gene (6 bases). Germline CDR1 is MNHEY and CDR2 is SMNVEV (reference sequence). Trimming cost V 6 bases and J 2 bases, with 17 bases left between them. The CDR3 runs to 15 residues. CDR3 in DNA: TGTGCCAGCAGCCCTCCGGGACTGGAGACCTACGAGCAGTACTTC. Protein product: CASSPPGLETYEQYF.

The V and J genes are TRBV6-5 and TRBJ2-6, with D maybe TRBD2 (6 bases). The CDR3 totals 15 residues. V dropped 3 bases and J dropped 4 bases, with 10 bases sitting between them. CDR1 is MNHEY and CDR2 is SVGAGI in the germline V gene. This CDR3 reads CASSYGGAGANVLTF. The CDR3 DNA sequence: TGTGCCAGCAGTTATGGAGGGGCCGGGGCCAACGTCCTGACTTTC.